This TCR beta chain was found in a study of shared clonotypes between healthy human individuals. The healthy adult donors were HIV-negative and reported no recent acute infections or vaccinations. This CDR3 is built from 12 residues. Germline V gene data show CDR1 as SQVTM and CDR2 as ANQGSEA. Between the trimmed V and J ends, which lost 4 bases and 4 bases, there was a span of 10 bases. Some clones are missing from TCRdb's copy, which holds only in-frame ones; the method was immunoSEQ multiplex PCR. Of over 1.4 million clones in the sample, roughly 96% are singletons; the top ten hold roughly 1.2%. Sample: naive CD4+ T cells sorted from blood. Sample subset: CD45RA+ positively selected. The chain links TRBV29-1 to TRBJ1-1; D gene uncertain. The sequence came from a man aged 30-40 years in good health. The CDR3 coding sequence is TGCAGCGTTGGGGAGGCGGGCACTGAAGCTTTCTTT. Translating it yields CSVGEAGTEAFF.